The 5 T cell receptor beta chains below were found in one sample sequenced in a study of vaccination effects on CD4 cells after COVID-19. Some clones are missing from TCRdb's copy, which holds only in-frame ones; the method was immunoSEQ multiplex PCR. Of tens of thousands of clones listed, approximately 67% were seen once; the top ten hold 4% to 5%. CD4+ T cells were isolated after nine to ten days of culture. Their antigens remain unidentified. The material was CD4+ T cells from PBMCs cultured without peptide, obtained before COVID-19 vaccination. Source of these receptors: a human donor who received a COVID-19 vaccine.

This chain uses TRBV6-1 with TRBJ2-1; 13 bases line up with TRBD2. This CDR3 is 16 amino acids long. Germline V gene sequence: CDR1 MNHNS, CDR2 SASEGT. Trimming cost V 2 bases and J 8 bases; bases outside gene matches: 6. For the CDR3, the DNA is TGTGCCAGCAGTGAATTGACTAGCGGGAGGTTCCATGAGCAGTTCTTC. It encodes CASSELTSGRFHEQFF.

This clone was observed once. The chain recombines TRBV6-2 or TRBV6-3 with TRBJ2-1; TRBD1 is a possible D gene (5 bases). The CDR3 extends over 14 amino acids. Trimming shortened V by 5 bases and J by 5 bases, and 13 bases separated the two germline ends. Germline V CDR1 and CDR2: MNHEY, SVGEGT. The DNA of the CDR3 is TGTGCCAGCAGTCGACAGCTTTTCGACAATGAGCAGTTCTTC. Translated: CASSRQLFDNEQFF.

J is TRBJ1-1 and V is TRBV6-1; D is uncertain. This CDR3 is 14 amino acids long. Germline assignment: CDR1 MNHNS and CDR2 SASEGT. Trimming left V 3 bases short and J 10 bases short, with 18 bases between. CDR3 sequence (DNA): TGTGCCAGCAGTGACCCCGGGTCCGTGTGGGCAGCTTTCTTT. Its translation: CASSDPGSVWAAFF.

V is TRBV6-4 and J is TRBJ2-1; 10 nucleotides agree with TRBD2. J gave up 0 bases and V 4 bases, and 0 bases lay outside the gene matches. The CDR3 consists of 15 residues. Germline CDR1 and CDR2: MRHNA and SNTAGT. The DNA of the CDR3 is TGTGCCAGCAGTGGGACTAGCGGCTCCTACAATGAGCAGTTCTTC. Protein: CASSGTSGSYNEQFF.

The chain's CDR3 is CASRGLADYEQYF. The CDR3 DNA reads as TGTGCCAGCAGGGGACTAGCGGACTACGAGCAGTACTTC. The chain links TRBV6-5 to TRBJ2-7; 11 nucleotides agree with TRBD2. Germline assignment: CDR1 MNHEY and CDR2 SVGAGI. The CDR3 extends over 13 amino acids. Trimming at V came to 6 bases and at J to 3 bases, leaving 1 base not matched to a gene.